The clone carrying this TCR beta chain was detected only a few times. These data come from a study of T-cell memory formation after mild COVID-19. Between the trimmed V and J ends, which lost 3 bases and 11 bases, there was a span of 16 bases. The germline V gene encodes CDR1 DFQATT and CDR2 SNEGSKA (reference sequence). The length of the CDR3 is 12 residues. TCRdb reprocessed the 5' RACE reads via MiXCR and lists one record per CDR3 protein. The sample carries 260,000 or so distinct CDR3 sequences, roughly a sixth recorded once. This rearrangement joins TRBV20-1 to TRBJ1-1; no clear D gene. The sample was PBMCs or a T cell subset sorted from them (not recorded which). This TCR was sampled from a man in his late teens or twenties who had mild COVID-19 (a few samples of this study predate the infection). Cell type and time point are not known. The CDR3 nucleotides are TGCAGTGCTAGTAGACCGCTCCACCAGGCTTTCTTT. It yields the protein CSASRPLHQAFF.